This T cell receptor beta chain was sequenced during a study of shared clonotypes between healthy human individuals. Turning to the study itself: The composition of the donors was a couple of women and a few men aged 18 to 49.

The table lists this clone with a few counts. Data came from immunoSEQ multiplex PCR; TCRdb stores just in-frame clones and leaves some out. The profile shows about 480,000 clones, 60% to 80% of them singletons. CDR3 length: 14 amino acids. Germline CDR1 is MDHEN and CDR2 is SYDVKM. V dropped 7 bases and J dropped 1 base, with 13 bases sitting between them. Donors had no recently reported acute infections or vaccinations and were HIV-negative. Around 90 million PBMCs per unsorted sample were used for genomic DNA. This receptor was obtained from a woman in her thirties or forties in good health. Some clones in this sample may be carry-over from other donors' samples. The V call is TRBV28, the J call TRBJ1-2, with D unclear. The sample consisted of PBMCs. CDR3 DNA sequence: TGTGCCAGCAACCCCGGGAGTAATAACTATGGCTACACCTTC. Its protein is CASNPGSNNYGYTF.